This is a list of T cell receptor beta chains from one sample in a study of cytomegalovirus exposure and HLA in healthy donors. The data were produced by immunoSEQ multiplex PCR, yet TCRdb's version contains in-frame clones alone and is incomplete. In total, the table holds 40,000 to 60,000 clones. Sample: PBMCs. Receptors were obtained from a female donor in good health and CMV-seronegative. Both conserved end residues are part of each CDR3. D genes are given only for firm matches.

CDR3aa: CASSDRQGRQPQHF
CDR3nt: TGTGCCAGCAGTGATCGACAGGGTCGTCAGCCCCAGCATTTT
len: 14
j_gene: TRBJ1-5
d_gene: TRBD1
v_gene: TRBV2

CDR3aa: CASSPQGRGDGYTF
CDR3nt: TGTGCCAGTAGTCCACAGGGACGGGGGGATGGCTACACCTTC
len: 14
j_gene: TRBJ1-2
d_gene: .
v_gene: TRBV19

CDR3aa: CASSQTGGRGDTGELFF
CDR3nt: TGTGCCAGCAGCCAAACCGGCGGGAGGGGGGACACCGGGGAGCTGTTTTTT
len: 17
j_gene: TRBJ2-2
d_gene: TRBD2
v_gene: TRBV5-4

CDR3aa: CASSLGQGGTQYF
CDR3nt: TGTGCCAGCAGCCTTGGACAGGGTGGGACCCAGTACTTC
len: 13
j_gene: TRBJ2-5
d_gene: TRBD1
v_gene: TRBV11-2

CDR3aa: CASSRGQGVNYGYTF
CDR3nt: TGCGCCAGCAGCCGGGGACAGGGGGTCAACTATGGCTACACCTTC
len: 15
j_gene: TRBJ1-2
d_gene: TRBD1
v_gene: TRBV5-1

CDR3aa: CAWSVGRAGYGYTF
CDR3nt: TGTGCCTGGAGTGTTGGCAGGGCAGGATATGGCTACACCTTC
len: 14
j_gene: TRBJ1-2
d_gene: .
v_gene: TRBV30

CDR3aa: CATRLAGGPNNEQFF
CDR3nt: TGTGCCACCCGACTAGCGGGGGGGCCTAACAATGAGCAGTTCTTC
len: 15
j_gene: TRBJ2-1
d_gene: TRBD2
v_gene: TRBV2

CDR3aa: CASSGGRENTEAFF
CDR3nt: TGTGCCAGCAGTGGCGGCAGAGAGAACACTGAAGCTTTCTTT
len: 14
j_gene: TRBJ1-1
d_gene: .
v_gene: TRBV2

CDR3aa: CASSSMRETQYF
CDR3nt: TGTGCCAGCTCGTCAATGAGGGAGACCCAGTACTTC
len: 12
j_gene: TRBJ2-5
d_gene: .
v_gene: TRBV18

CDR3aa: CASSVDPGQDTEAFF
CDR3nt: TGTGCCAGCAGCGTAGATCCGGGACAGGACACTGAAGCTTTCTTT
len: 15
j_gene: TRBJ1-1
d_gene: TRBD1
v_gene: TRBV9

CDR3aa: CASSQEWRDRNEQYF
CDR3nt: TGCGCCAGCAGCCAAGAATGGAGGGATAGGAACGAGCAGTACTTC
len: 15
j_gene: TRBJ2-7
d_gene: .
v_gene: TRBV4-3

CDR3aa: CASSVTPTGAGNTIYF
CDR3nt: TGTGCCAGCAGCGTAACCCCTACAGGAGCTGGAAACACCATATATTTT
len: 16
j_gene: TRBJ1-3
d_gene: .
v_gene: TRBV5-6

CDR3aa: CASSFGTGELNQPQHF
CDR3nt: TGTGCCAGCAGCTTCGGGACAGGGGAGCTCAATCAGCCCCAGCATTTT
len: 16
j_gene: TRBJ1-5
d_gene: TRBD1
v_gene: TRBV5-4

CDR3aa: CASSARNWTSGGAIYNEQFF
CDR3nt: TGTGCCAGCAGCGCACGAAATTGGACTAGCGGGGGGGCCATCTACAATGAGCAGTTCTTC
len: 20
j_gene: TRBJ2-1
d_gene: TRBD2
v_gene: TRBV14

CDR3aa: CASTNRAGGLSTEAFF
CDR3nt: TGTGCCAGTACCAATCGAGCCGGGGGGCTCAGCACTGAAGCTTTCTTT
len: 16
j_gene: TRBJ1-1
d_gene: .
v_gene: TRBV19

CDR3aa: CASSKRRTSNQPQHF
CDR3nt: TGTGCCAGTAGTAAGAGGCGGACAAGCAATCAGCCCCAGCATTTT
len: 15
j_gene: TRBJ1-5
d_gene: .
v_gene: TRBV19

CDR3aa: CASSQGSGDTDTQYF
CDR3nt: TGTGCCAGCAGCCAGGGCTCGGGGGACACAGATACGCAGTATTTT
len: 15
j_gene: TRBJ2-3
d_gene: .
v_gene: TRBV14

CDR3aa: CAWSGQSGRASNEQFF
CDR3nt: TGTGCCTGGTCGGGACAGTCGGGACGAGCGAGCAATGAGCAGTTCTTC
len: 16
j_gene: TRBJ2-1
d_gene: TRBD1
v_gene: TRBV30

CDR3aa: CASSRGRASNSPLHF
CDR3nt: TGTGCCAGCAGTCGGGGAAGGGCGAGCAATTCACCCCTCCACTTT
len: 15
j_gene: TRBJ1-6
d_gene: .
v_gene: TRBV9

CDR3aa: CASSPLDRVSYNEQFF
CDR3nt: TGTGCCAGCTCACCATTGGACAGGGTCTCCTACAATGAGCAGTTCTTC
len: 16
j_gene: TRBJ2-1
d_gene: TRBD1
v_gene: TRBV18

CDR3aa: CASLESGYGYTF
CDR3nt: TGTGCCAGCCTGGAGAGCGGCTATGGCTACACCTTC
len: 12
j_gene: TRBJ1-2
d_gene: .
v_gene: TRBV6-1

CDR3aa: CASSQEVRATDTQYF
CDR3nt: TGCGCCAGCAGCCAAGAGGTGAGGGCGACAGATACGCAGTATTTT
len: 15
j_gene: TRBJ2-3
d_gene: .
v_gene: TRBV4-1

CDR3aa: CASSVAWDSSYEQYF
CDR3nt: TGTGCCAGCAGCGTAGCTTGGGACAGCTCCTACGAGCAGTACTTC
len: 15
j_gene: TRBJ2-7
d_gene: TRBD1
v_gene: TRBV9

CDR3aa: CASSLEAAVGGRDTEAFF
CDR3nt: TGCGCCAGCAGCTTGGAAGCGGCGGTGGGGGGTCGGGACACTGAAGCTTTCTTT
len: 18
j_gene: TRBJ1-1
d_gene: .
v_gene: TRBV5-1

CDR3aa: CASSPVHLNTEAFF
CDR3nt: TGTGCCAGCTCACCAGTACATCTGAACACTGAAGCTTTCTTT
len: 14
j_gene: TRBJ1-1
d_gene: .
v_gene: TRBV18

CDR3aa: CASKPGQKNEKLFF
CDR3nt: TGTGCCAGTAAACCGGGACAGAAGAATGAAAAACTGTTTTTT
len: 14
j_gene: TRBJ1-4
d_gene: TRBD1
v_gene: TRBV19

CDR3aa: CASYGQGGSGELFF
CDR3nt: TGCGCCAGCTACGGACAGGGAGGGTCCGGGGAGCTGTTTTTT
len: 14
j_gene: TRBJ2-2
d_gene: .
v_gene: TRBV5-1

CDR3aa: CASSLGTTYEQYF
CDR3nt: TGTGCCAGCAGCTTAGGGACTACCTACGAGCAGTACTTC
len: 13
j_gene: TRBJ2-7
d_gene: .
v_gene: TRBV7-2

CDR3aa: CSVGTGTYEQYF
CDR3nt: TGCAGCGTTGGGACAGGAACCTACGAGCAGTACTTC
len: 12
j_gene: TRBJ2-7
d_gene: TRBD1
v_gene: TRBV29-1

CDR3aa: CASSPPNAGAMNTEAFF
CDR3nt: TGTGCCAGCTCACCACCCAATGCGGGGGCCATGAACACTGAAGCTTTCTTT
len: 17
j_gene: TRBJ1-1
d_gene: .
v_gene: TRBV18

CDR3aa: CASTLPGNLGIQPQHF
CDR3nt: TGTGCCAGCACTCTACCGGGGAACCTCGGTATTCAGCCCCAGCATTTT
len: 16
j_gene: TRBJ1-5
d_gene: .
v_gene: TRBV28

CDR3aa: CAWFQPPGAVETQYF
CDR3nt: TGTGCCTGGTTCCAGCCCCCGGGAGCGGTGGAGACCCAGTACTTC
len: 15
j_gene: TRBJ2-5
d_gene: .
v_gene: TRBV30

CDR3aa: CASSLKGQGTGELFF
CDR3nt: TGTGCCAGCAGCTTAAAGGGACAAGGCACCGGGGAGCTGTTTTTT
len: 15
j_gene: TRBJ2-2
d_gene: .
v_gene: TRBV7-3

CDR3aa: CASSRFPGQPNEKLFF
CDR3nt: TGTGCCAGCTCTCGTTTCCCGGGACAGCCGAATGAAAAACTGTTTTTT
len: 16
j_gene: TRBJ1-4
d_gene: TRBD1
v_gene: TRBV5-6

CDR3aa: CAWSVTPRNIQYF
CDR3nt: TGTGCCTGGAGTGTAACCCCGAGGAACATTCAGTACTTC
len: 13
j_gene: TRBJ2-4
d_gene: .
v_gene: TRBV30

CDR3aa: CASSNSTGKDTEAFF
CDR3nt: TGTGCCAGCAGCAACTCTACGGGTAAGGACACTGAAGCTTTCTTT
len: 15
j_gene: TRBJ1-1
d_gene: .
v_gene: TRBV21-1

CDR3aa: CASSSRTGLQPQHF
CDR3nt: TGTGCCAGCAGTTCCAGGACAGGGCTTCAGCCCCAGCATTTT
len: 14
j_gene: TRBJ1-5
d_gene: TRBD1
v_gene: TRBV28

CDR3aa: CASSLARAAYGYTF
CDR3nt: TGTGCCAGCAGCTTAGCGCGGGCGGCTTATGGCTACACCTTC
len: 14
j_gene: TRBJ1-2
d_gene: .
v_gene: TRBV7-8

CDR3aa: CASSLVRNTEAFF
CDR3nt: TGCGCCAGCAGCTTGGTGCGGAACACTGAAGCTTTCTTT
len: 13
j_gene: TRBJ1-1
d_gene: .
v_gene: TRBV5-1

CDR3aa: CASSLGRAGANVLTF
CDR3nt: TGCGCCAGCAGCTTGGGGAGAGCTGGGGCCAACGTCCTGACTTTC
len: 15
j_gene: TRBJ2-6
d_gene: .
v_gene: TRBV5-1

CDR3aa: CASSVGALSYEQYF
CDR3nt: TGTGCCAGCAGCGTAGGGGCCCTCTCCTACGAGCAGTACTTC
len: 14
j_gene: TRBJ2-7
d_gene: .
v_gene: TRBV9